One T cell receptor beta chain is described in this entry. The CDR3 loop spans 15 amino acids. Trimming took 4 bases from V and 8 from J; bases not matched to a gene: 13. Germline V gene sequence: CDR1 SQVTM, CDR2 ANQGSEA. In the source study's methods: From reference gene primer amplification, estimates of nucleated cell counts were derived. Profiled with immunoSEQ multiplex PCR; TCRdb holds only in-frame clones, not every one. V and J calls and clone size are as listed in that table; D and trimming were resolved from the DNA. The table shows a few hundred thousand clones, with over 70% occurring only once. This specimen comes from a study of blood T cell repertoires in COVID-19.

The receptor was isolated from a woman older than 75 with acute or convalescent COVID-19. The sequenced sample consisted of peripheral blood. This sequence joins TRBV29-1 and TRBJ2-1; 8 nucleotides agree with TRBD2. CDR3 sequence reads: CSVARAGGRGDEQFF. The CDR3 DNA sequence: TGCAGCGTTGCTCGGGCGGGAGGCCGTGGGGATGAGCAGTTCTTC.